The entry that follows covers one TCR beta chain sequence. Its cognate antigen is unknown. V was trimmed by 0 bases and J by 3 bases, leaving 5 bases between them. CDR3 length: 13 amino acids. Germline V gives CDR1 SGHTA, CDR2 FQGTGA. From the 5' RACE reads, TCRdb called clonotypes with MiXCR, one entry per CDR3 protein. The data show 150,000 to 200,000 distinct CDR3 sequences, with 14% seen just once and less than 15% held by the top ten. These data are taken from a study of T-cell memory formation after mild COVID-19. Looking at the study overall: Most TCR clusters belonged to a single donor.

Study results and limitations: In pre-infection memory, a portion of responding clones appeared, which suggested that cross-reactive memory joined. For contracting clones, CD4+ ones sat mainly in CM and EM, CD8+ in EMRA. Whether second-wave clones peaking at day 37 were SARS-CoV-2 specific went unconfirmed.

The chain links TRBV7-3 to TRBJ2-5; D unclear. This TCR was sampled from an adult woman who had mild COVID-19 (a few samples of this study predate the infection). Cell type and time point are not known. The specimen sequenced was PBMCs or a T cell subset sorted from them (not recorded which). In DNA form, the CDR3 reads TGTGCCAGCAGCTTAACTAGAGAAGAGACCCAGTACTTC. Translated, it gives CASSLTREETQYF.